The clone carrying this T cell receptor beta chain showed up just once. Repertoires were generated with immunoSEQ multiplex PCR, while TCRdb's copy carries only in-frame clones and drops some. The sample shows approximately 500,000 clones, 85% to 90% of them seen only once. V dropped 4 bases and J dropped 11 bases, with 14 bases sitting between them. CDR3 length: 12 residues. Germline-derived CDR1 and CDR2 are SGHTA and FQGNSA. This sample is drawn from a study of blood T cell repertoires in COVID-19. The TCR was taken from a woman aged 45-59 years with COVID-19, enrolled during active disease. The chain joins TRBV7-2 to TRBJ1-1; no clear D. The sample taken for sequencing was peripheral blood. The CDR3 is CASSSVDSLAFF. The CDR3 DNA sequence: TGTGCCAGCAGCTCTGTGGACTCGCTTGCTTTCTTT.